Each of the 12 T cell receptor beta chains below was sequenced from the same sample in a study of T cell responses to AZD1222 COVID-19 vaccine. Profiling relied on immunoSEQ multiplex PCR, and the TCRdb table lists in-frame clones only, not all of them. The sample records some 150,000 clones, 90% being singletons. The sample here was peripheral blood, taken on day 0 of AZD1222 vaccination. All receptors come from an adult in good health.

The chain carries TRBV30 and TRBJ1-6, with D perhaps matching TRBD1 (5 bases). V was shortened by 4 bases and J by 9 bases, with 16 bases between the two germline ends. The CDR3 extends over 14 amino acids. CDR1 is GTSNPN, CDR2 SVGIG, per germline (reference sequence). The CDR3, as DNA: TGTGCCTGGAAATGGCCGGGGCTGGCTTCACCCCTCCACTTT. Amino acid sequence: CAWKWPGLASPLHF.

This clone has just one count. The chain has TRBV7-3 and TRBJ2-1; D is ambiguous. The CDR3 loop spans 13 amino acids. The germline gives CDR1 SGHTA, CDR2 FQGTGA. The ends were cut back, 4 bases at V and 0 bases at J, with 4 bases in the middle. Here the CDR3 DNA reads TGTGCCAGCAGCTCCAGCTCCTACAATGAGCAGTTCTTC. It yields the protein CASSSSSYNEQFF.

V usage is TRBV9 and J usage is TRBJ2-3, with 9 bases aligning to TRBD1. Trimming at V came to 0 bases and at J to 4 bases, leaving 9 bases not matched to a gene. The CDR3 is 17 residues long. Germline V CDR1 and CDR2: SGDLS, YYNGEE. As DNA, the CDR3 is TGTGCCAGCAGCGTAGATGGGACAGGGTTAGGCGCAGATACGCAGTATTTT. Amino acids: CASSVDGTGLGADTQYF. Together with reference TRBV9 and TRBJ2-3, the CDR3 gives the full variable domain: DSGVTQTPKHLITATGQRVTLRCSPRSGDLSVYWYQQSLDQGLQFLIQYYNGEERAKGNILERFSAQQFPDLHSELNLSSLELGDSALYFCASSVDGTGLGADTQYFGPGTRLTVL.

The J gene is TRBJ1-2, the V gene TRBV5-1, with unresolved D. Trimming pared 5 bases from V and 0 bases from J, leaving 11 bases between. This CDR3 region has 14 residues. The germline CDR1 and CDR2 sequences are SGHRS and YFSETQ. CDR3: CASRPSGSNYGYTF. In DNA, the CDR3 is TGCGCCAGCAGGCCTTCAGGTTCTAACTATGGCTACACCTTC.

The CDR3 is CAISPKFGSSGNTIYF. Here the CDR3 DNA reads TGTGCCATCAGCCCTAAATTCGGATCCTCTGGAAACACCATATATTTT. The chain joins TRBV10-3 to TRBJ1-3; D not resolved. This CDR3 contains 16 residues. V was pared by 6 bases and J by 0 bases, with 15 bases between. From germline, CDR1 is ENHRY and CDR2 SYGVKD.

To note about this clone: The junction departs from the called germline gene at one end, perhaps through a read error. The V gene is TRBV7-7, the J gene TRBJ2-2; weak D call: TRBD1 (5 bases). The germline CDR1 and CDR2 sequences are SSHAT and FNYEAQ (reference sequence). The CDR3 spans 15 residues. The CDR3 DNA is TGTGCTAGCAGCTTCGGACAAGTTGGGACCGGGGAGCTGTTTTTT. It codes for CASSFGQVGTGELFF.

The chain has TRBV7-9 and TRBJ2-7; 10 positions match TRBD1. Germline CDR1 reads SEHNR; CDR2 reads FQNEAQ (reference sequence). V lost 6 bases and J lost 4; bases outside the gene matches: 6. The CDR3 extends over 14 amino acids. CDR3 sequence: CASSTGQGIYEQYF. For the CDR3, the DNA is TGTGCCAGCAGTACGGGACAGGGGATTTACGAGCAGTACTTC.

This rearrangement joins TRBV6-2 or TRBV6-3 to TRBJ1-1; possible D gene TRBD1, 6 bases. Germline CDR1 is MNHEY and CDR2 is SVGEGT. The CDR3 sequence is 16 residues long. Trimming removed 6 bases from V and 5 bases from J, with 22 bases in between. CDR3 in DNA: TGTGCCAGCAGCCGACCCCCAGGGGCCCAGGGGACTGAAGCTTTCTTT. This encodes CASSRPPGAQGTEAFF.

This clone was counted once. The chain has TRBV6-2 or TRBV6-3 and TRBJ1-2, with D possibly matching TRBD1 (6 bases). Germline CDR1 reads MNHEY; CDR2 reads SVGEGT. The V end lost 2 bases, the J end lost 8 bases, and 18 bases lay between the germline ends. CDR3 length equals 15 residues. CDR3 bases: TGTGCCAGCAGTTACCCCAACCTGGGGGCGGAGGGCTACACCTTC. Its protein product is CASSYPNLGAEGYTF.

V usage is TRBV7-2 and J usage is TRBJ1-2; no clear D. The CDR3 totals 15 residues. The germline gives CDR1 SGHTA, CDR2 FQGNSA. Trimming removed 1 base from V and 4 bases from J, with 13 bases in between. The CDR3 spells CASSLGLPGLYGYTF. The CDR3 coding sequence is TGTGCCAGCAGCTTAGGTCTCCCAGGACTCTATGGCTACACCTTC. Together with reference TRBV7-2 and TRBJ1-2, the CDR3 gives the full variable domain: GAGVSQSPSNKVTEKGKDVELRCDPISGHTALYWYRQSLGQGLEFLIYFQGNSAPDKSGLPSDRFSAERTGGSVSTLTIQRTQQEDSAVYLCASSLGLPGLYGYTFGSGTRLTVV.

This chain joins TRBV12-5 and TRBJ2-1, with D perhaps given as TRBD1 or TRBD2 (6 bases each). V was pared by 4 bases and J by 5 bases, with 9 bases between. The length of the CDR3 is 13 residues. Germline-derived CDR1 and CDR2 are LGHNT and FRNRAP. The DNA for the CDR3 is TGTGCTAGTGGTTGGGGGGCTAACAATGAGCAGTTCTTC. Its translation is CASGWGANNEQFF.

The rearrangement joins TRBV12-3 or TRBV12-4 to TRBJ1-5; a possible D gene is TRBD1 (5 bases). The CDR3 sequence is 13 residues long. V lost 6 bases, J lost 11 bases, and 17 bases lay in between. The CDR3 loop is CASSLVSWGAQHF. Written as DNA, the CDR3 is TGTGCCAGCAGCCTAGTCTCGTGGGGGGCCCAGCATTTT.